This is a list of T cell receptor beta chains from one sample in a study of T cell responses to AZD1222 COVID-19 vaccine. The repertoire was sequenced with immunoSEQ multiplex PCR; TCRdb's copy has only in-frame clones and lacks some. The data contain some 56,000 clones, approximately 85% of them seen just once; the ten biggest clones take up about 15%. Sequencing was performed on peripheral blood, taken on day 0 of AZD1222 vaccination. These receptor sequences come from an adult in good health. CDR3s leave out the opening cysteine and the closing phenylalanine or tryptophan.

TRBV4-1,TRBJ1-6,ASSQVPTRSSYNSPLH
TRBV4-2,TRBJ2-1,ASSQPTDPANNEQF
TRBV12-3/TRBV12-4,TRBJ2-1,ASSPPGYNEQF
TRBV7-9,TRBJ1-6,ASSLESGYSPLH
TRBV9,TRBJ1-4,ASSGQANEKLF
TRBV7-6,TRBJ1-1,ASSNTGYTEAF
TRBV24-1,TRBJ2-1,ATSDTTSGRVNEQF
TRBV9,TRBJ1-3,ASSVAGSEWGFLSGNTIY
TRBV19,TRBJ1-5,ASSNDPGQGVYQPQH
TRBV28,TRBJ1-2,ASSLRQGPYGYT
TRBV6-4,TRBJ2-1,ASTPNPGTGFYNEQF
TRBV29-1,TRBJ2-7,SVEAAYEQY
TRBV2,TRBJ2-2,ASSLNRGQFGGDTGELF
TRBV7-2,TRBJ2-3,ASSFSPGTDTQY
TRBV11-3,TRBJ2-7,ASSLDSGRSYEQY
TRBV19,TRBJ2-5,ASRREETQY
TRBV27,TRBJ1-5,ASSLAIRANQPQH
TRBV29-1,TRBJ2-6,SVGRSGANVLT
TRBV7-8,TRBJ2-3,ASASLARLVGRRDTQY
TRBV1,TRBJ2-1,TSSPRRARYNEQF
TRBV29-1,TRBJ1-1,SVEDSGIRGTWNTEAF
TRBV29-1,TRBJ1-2,SVEDGIRGGYT